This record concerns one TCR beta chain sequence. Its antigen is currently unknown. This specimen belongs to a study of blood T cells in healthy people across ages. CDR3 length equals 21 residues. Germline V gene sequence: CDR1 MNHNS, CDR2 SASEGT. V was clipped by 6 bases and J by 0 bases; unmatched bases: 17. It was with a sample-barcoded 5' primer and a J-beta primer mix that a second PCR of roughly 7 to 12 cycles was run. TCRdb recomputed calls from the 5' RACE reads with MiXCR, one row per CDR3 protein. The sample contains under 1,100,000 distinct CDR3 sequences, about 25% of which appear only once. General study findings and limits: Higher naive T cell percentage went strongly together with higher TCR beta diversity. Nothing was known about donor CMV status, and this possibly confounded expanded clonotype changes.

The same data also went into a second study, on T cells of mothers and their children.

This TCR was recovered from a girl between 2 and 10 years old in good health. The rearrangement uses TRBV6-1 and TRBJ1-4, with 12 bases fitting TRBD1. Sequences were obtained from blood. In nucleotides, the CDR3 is TGTGCCAGCAGCCACAGCCGGGACAGGGGGCAGAAGATGGCAACTAATGAAAAACTGTTTTTT. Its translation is CASSHSRDRGQKMATNEKLFF.